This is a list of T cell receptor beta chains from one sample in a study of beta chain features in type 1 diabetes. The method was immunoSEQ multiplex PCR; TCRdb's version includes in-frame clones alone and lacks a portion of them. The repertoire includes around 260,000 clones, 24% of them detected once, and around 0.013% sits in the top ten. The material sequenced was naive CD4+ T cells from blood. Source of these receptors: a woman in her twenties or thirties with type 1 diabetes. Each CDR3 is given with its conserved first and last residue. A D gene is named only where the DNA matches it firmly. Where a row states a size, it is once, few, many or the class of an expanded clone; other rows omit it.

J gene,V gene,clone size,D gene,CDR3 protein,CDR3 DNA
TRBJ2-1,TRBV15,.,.,CATTEGSTGPGNEQFF,TGTGCCACCACCGAAGGGAGCACGGGTCCGGGGAATGAGCAGTTCTTC
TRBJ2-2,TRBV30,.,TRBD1,CAWSVGTAPPGELFF,TGTGCCTGGAGTGTAGGGACAGCTCCTCCCGGGGAGCTGTTTTTT
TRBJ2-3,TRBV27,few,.,CASSPEDYTDTQYF,TGTGCCAGCAGTCCTGAAGACTACACAGATACGCAGTATTTT
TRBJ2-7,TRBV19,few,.,CASSRTGTYEQYF,TGTGCCAGTAGCCGGACTGGAACCTACGAGCAGTACTTC
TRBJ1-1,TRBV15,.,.,CATSRTVNTEAFF,TGTGCCACCAGCAGGACAGTGAACACTGAAGCTTTCTTT
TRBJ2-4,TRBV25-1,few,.,CASSEGRKNIQYF,TGTGCCAGCAGTGAAGGCAGGAAAAACATTCAGTACTTC
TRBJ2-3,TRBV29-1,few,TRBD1,CSVGTGMTNTDTQYF,TGCAGCGTTGGGACAGGGATGACTAATACAGATACGCAGTATTTT
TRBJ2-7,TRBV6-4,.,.,CASSDAGGPGQYF,TGTGCCAGCAGTGACGCCGGGGGGCCTGGACAGTACTTC
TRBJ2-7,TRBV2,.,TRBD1,CASSADRYSYEQYF,TGTGCCAGCAGCGCGGACAGGTATTCCTACGAGCAGTACTTC
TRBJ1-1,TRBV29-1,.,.,CSVEEVKANTEAFF,TGCAGCGTTGAGGAGGTGAAGGCGAACACTGAAGCTTTCTTT
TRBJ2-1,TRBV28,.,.,CASSRYNEQFF,TGTGCCAGCAGTCGGTACAATGAGCAGTTCTTC
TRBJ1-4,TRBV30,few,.,CAWSRSTNEKLFF,TGTGCCTGGAGCCGTTCAACTAATGAAAAACTGTTTTTT
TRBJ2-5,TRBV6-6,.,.,CASSYSMEQETQYF,TGTGCCAGCAGTTACTCGATGGAGCAAGAGACCCAGTACTTC
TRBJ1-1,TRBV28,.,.,CASSPPWGENTEAFF,TGTGCCAGCAGTCCTCCCTGGGGGGAGAACACTGAAGCTTTCTTT
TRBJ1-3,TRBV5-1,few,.,CASSLDLQGSGNTIYF,TGCGCCAGCAGCTTGGACCTACAGGGCTCTGGAAACACCATATATTTT
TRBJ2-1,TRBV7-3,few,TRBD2,CASSLNPGGGYNEQFF,TGTGCCAGCAGCTTAAATCCGGGAGGCGGCTACAATGAGCAGTTCTTC
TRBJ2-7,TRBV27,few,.,CASSVLPSSYEQYF,TGTGCCAGCAGTGTCCTACCGAGCTCCTACGAGCAGTACTTC
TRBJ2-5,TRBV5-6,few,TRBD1,CASSSRDRGETQYF,TGTGCCAGCAGCTCCCGGGACAGGGGCGAGACCCAGTACTTC
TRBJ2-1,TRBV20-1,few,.,CSASPYDEQFF,TGCAGTGCTTCCCCCTACGATGAGCAGTTCTTC
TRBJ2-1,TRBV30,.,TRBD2,CAWGVLSGPYNEQFF,TGTGCCTGGGGAGTGCTTAGCGGGCCCTACAATGAGCAGTTCTTC